The clone carrying this TCR beta chain was counted only a few times. In the authors' methods: For nucleated cells, counts were estimated from reference gene primer amplification. The protocol was immunoSEQ multiplex PCR, while the TCRdb copy is restricted to in-frame clones and leaves out a portion. The V and J calls and clone size come from that table; D and trimming were worked out from the DNA. The data contain about 160,000 clones, about 80% of them singletons. The data were obtained in a study of blood T cell repertoires in COVID-19. In the study overall: Collection of acute and convalescent COVID-19 samples took place in the United States, Italy and Spain. Nucleic acid was either cDNA or gDNA, and it came from T cells, B-cell-depleted T cells, or PBMCs.

Germline V lookup: CDR1 LGHDT, CDR2 YNNKEL (reference sequence). The CDR3 covers 13 residues. Trimming left V 4 bases short and J 6 bases short, with 12 bases between. The chain links TRBV3-1 (or the pseudogene TRBV3-2) to TRBJ1-1; TRBD1 might be the D (6 bases). This sequence originates from a woman aged 60-75 years who had recovered from COVID-19. Sequenced material: PBMCs or T cells enriched from blood (not recorded which). CDR3 in amino acids: CASSRRTVPEAFF. The CDR3 nucleotides read TGTGCCAGCAGCCGGCGGACAGTCCCTGAAGCTTTCTTT.